The source of this T cell receptor (beta chain) is a study of Tregs in tolerant kidney transplant recipients. This CDR3 contains 16 residues. Trimming cost V 3 bases and J 2 bases; bases outside gene matches: 6. Germline CDR1 and CDR2: MRHNA and SNTAGT. Thawed PBMCs were FACS-sorted into unstimulated CD4+CD25+CD127- regulatory T cells, CD4+CD25- non-regulatory cells, CD4 and CD8 cells. Data came from immunoSEQ multiplex PCR; TCRdb stores just in-frame clones and leaves some out. Among 80,000 to 90,000 clones listed, around nine tenths were seen once. This chain connects TRBV6-4 to TRBJ2-1; 8 nucleotides agree with TRBD1. The sequence derives from a human donor in good health. Sequencing was done on a sample of CD8+ T cells from blood. CDR3 nucleotides: TGTGCCAGCAGTGAATCGGCAGGGGGCGCCTACAATGAGCAGTTCTTC. Protein product: CASSESAGGAYNEQFF.